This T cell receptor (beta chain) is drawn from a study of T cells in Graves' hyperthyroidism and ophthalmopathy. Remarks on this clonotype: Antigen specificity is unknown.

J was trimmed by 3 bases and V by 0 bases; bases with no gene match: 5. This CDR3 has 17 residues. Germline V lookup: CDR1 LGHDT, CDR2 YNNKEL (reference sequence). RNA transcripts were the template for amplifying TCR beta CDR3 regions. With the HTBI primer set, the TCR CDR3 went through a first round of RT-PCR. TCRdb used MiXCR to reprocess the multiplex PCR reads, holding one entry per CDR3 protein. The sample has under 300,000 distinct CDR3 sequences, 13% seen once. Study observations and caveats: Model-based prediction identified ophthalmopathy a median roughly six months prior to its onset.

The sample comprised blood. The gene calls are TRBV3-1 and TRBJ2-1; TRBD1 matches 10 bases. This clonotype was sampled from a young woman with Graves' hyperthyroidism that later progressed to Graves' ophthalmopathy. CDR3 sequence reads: CASSQDRDRGGYNEQFF. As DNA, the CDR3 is TGTGCCAGCAGCCAAGACCGGGACAGGGGAGGCTACAATGAGCAGTTCTTC.